This T cell receptor (beta chain) was documented in a study of blood T cell repertoires in COVID-19. TCRdb's table, derived via immunoSEQ multiplex PCR, lists solely in-frame clones and lacks some. This sample has around 340,000 clones, with almost 90% found just once. V lost 2 bases, J lost 1 base, and 10 bases stayed unmatched. This CDR3 spans 18 amino acids. Germline values: CDR1 SEHNR, CDR2 FQNEAQ (reference sequence). This clone showed up just once. The rearrangement uses TRBV7-9 and TRBJ1-2; 10 bases are a match to TRBD1. Material: PBMCs or T cells enriched from blood (not recorded which). This receptor was taken from a woman in her 30s who had been exposed to COVID-19. The CDR3 here is CASSLKGTGELINYGYTF. The CDR3, as DNA: TGTGCCAGCAGCTTAAAAGGGACAGGGGAACTCATTAACTATGGCTACACCTTC.